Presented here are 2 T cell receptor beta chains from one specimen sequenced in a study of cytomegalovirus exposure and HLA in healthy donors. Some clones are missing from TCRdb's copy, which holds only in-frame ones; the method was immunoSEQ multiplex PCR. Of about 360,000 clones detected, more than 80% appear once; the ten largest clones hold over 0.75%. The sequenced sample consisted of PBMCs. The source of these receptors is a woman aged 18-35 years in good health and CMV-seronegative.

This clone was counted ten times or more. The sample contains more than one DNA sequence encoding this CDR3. In DNA form, the CDR3 reads TGTGCCAGCAGTGAACTAGCGGGAGGGTACAATGAGCAGTTCTTC. It is translated as CASSELAGGYNEQFF. The chain employs TRBV6-1 and TRBJ2-1; 12 positions match TRBD2. Trimming cost V 2 bases and J 4 bases; bases outside gene matches: 0. Germline loops: CDR1 MNHNS, CDR2 SASEGT. This CDR3 is 15 amino acids long.

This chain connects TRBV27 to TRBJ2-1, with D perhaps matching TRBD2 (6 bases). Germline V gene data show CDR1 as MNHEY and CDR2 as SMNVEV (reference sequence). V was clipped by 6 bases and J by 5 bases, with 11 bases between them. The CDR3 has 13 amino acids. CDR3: CASSPGLNNEQFF. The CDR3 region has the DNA TGTGCCAGCAGCCCAGGACTAAACAATGAGCAGTTCTTC.